The entry that follows covers one TCR beta chain sequence. This entry belongs to a study of blood T cell repertoires in COVID-19. The V gene end was trimmed by 1 base and the J gene end by 1 base; junction bases not matched to a gene: 10. CDR3 length equals 18 residues. Germline V gene sequence: CDR1 SGHNT, CDR2 YENEEA. TCRdb's table, derived via immunoSEQ multiplex PCR, lists solely in-frame clones and lacks some. The sample carries approximately 120,000 clones, around 85% recorded once. The TCR originated in a woman older than 75 with COVID-19, enrolled during active disease. This chain connects TRBV11-3 to TRBJ2-1; 7 nucleotides match TRBD1. The material sequenced was peripheral blood. CDR3 region: CASSLGRRTGESYNEQFF. The CDR3 coding sequence is TGTGCCAGCAGCTTAGGGCGTCGGACAGGCGAATCCTACAATGAGCAGTTCTTC.